This TCR beta chain was observed in a study of shared T cell receptors in the human thymus. This clone was found once. Method: immunoSEQ multiplex PCR; TCRdb's copy keeps in-frame clones and lacks some. The sample gives hundreds of thousands of clones, about 89% of which show up once; roughly 0.0089% is in the top ten. Germline CDR1 is SGHVS and CDR2 is FNYEAQ. The CDR3 loop spans 15 amino acids. V lost 5 bases to trimming and J lost 0 bases, with 12 bases between them. This sample also belongs to another study, concerning human thymus T cells. From that paper: Corrective surgery for congenital heart defects was being performed on the healthy Finnish infants who served as donors. Thymic resections from corrective heart surgery supplied the tissue. Thymic as well as blood repertoires seemed to favor certain V and J genes unevenly. Unrelated people showed highly overlapping thymic repertoires, related research reported.

Material for sequencing was thymocytes. This TCR was recovered from a boy under two years old with a congenital heart defect. This rearrangement joins TRBV7-6 to TRBJ2-3; D uncertain. In DNA form, the CDR3 reads TGTGCCAGCAGCCTAGACTCGCGAAGCACAGATACGCAGTATTTT. It translates to CASSLDSRSTDTQYF.